A single sample gave rise to the 3 T cell receptor beta chains below, sequenced in a study of cytomegalovirus exposure and HLA in healthy donors. Both 60 Vbeta primers and 13 Jbeta primers went into the PCR. TCRdb keeps only in-frame clones here, not all; method: immunoSEQ multiplex PCR. The sample lists roughly 140,000 clones, almost 80% seen once, with roughly 6.7% in the top ten. The material sequenced was PBMCs. These receptors all stem from a woman in her thirties or forties in good health and CMV-seropositive.

The rearrangement joins TRBV6-6 to TRBJ2-7; 7 positions agree with TRBD1. Trimming cost V 6 bases and J 3 bases; bases outside gene matches: 11. Germline CDR1 and CDR2: MNHNY and SVGAGI (reference sequence). The CDR3 totals 15 residues. The CDR3 region is CASSPRGQSNYEQYF. As DNA, the CDR3 is TGTGCCAGCAGCCCTAGGGGACAGTCTAACTACGAGCAGTACTTC.

The chain carries TRBV18 and TRBJ2-1; 7 nucleotides agree with TRBD2. The length of the CDR3 is 13 residues. CDR1 and CDR2 from the germline V gene are KGHSH and LQKENI. Losses at the gene ends were 1 base for V and 9 bases for J; bases not matched to a gene: 3. The DNA of the CDR3 is TGTGCCAGCTCACCACGGGAGGGCGGTGAGCAGTTCTTC. Its translation is CASSPREGGEQFF. The full variable domain, in which reference TRBV18 and TRBJ2-1 provide the parts outside the CDR3, is NAGVMQNPRHLVRRRGQEARLRCSPMKGHSHVYWYRQLPEEGLKFMVYLQKENIIDESGMPKERFSAEFPKEGPSILRIQQVVRGDSAAYFCASSPREGGEQFFGPGTRLTVL.

This clone showed up just a few times. The rearrangement uses TRBV2 and TRBJ1-6; D perhaps matches TRBD1 (6 bases). Trimming cost V 4 bases and J 9 bases, with 10 bases left between them. The CDR3 contains 13 residues. Germline loops: CDR1 SNHLY, CDR2 FYNNEI. The CDR3 DNA follows: TGTGCCAGCAGTGTGGGGGCTGGTTCACCCCTCCACTTT. This encodes CASSVGAGSPLHF.